This is a list of T cell receptor beta chains from one sample in a study of response to subunit inactivated influenza vaccine. TCRdb recomputed calls from the RT-PCR reads with MiXCR, one row per CDR3 protein. The data contain over 400,000 distinct CDR3 sequences, roughly 13% of them seen just once; the ten biggest clones take up 13%. This sample comprised PBMCs from blood, obtained roughly 48 days after vaccination. Receptor source: a man in his fifties who received an inactivated influenza vaccine. Each CDR3 is given with its conserved first and last residue. Fields, in order: V gene, clone size, D gene, J gene, CDR3 DNA, CDR3 protein. A D gene is named only where the DNA matches it firmly. Size is omitted from some rows. Given values are once, few, many or a class for expanded clones.

TRBV6-5	many	.	TRBJ2-7	TGTGCCAGCAGTTACTACGGCCGCGAGCAGTACTTC	CASSYYGREQYF
TRBV4-1	many	.	TRBJ2-1	TGCGCCAGCAGCCAAGATCCGGACAGCTCCTACAATGAGCAGTTCTTC	CASSQDPDSSYNEQFF
TRBV7-9	.	.	TRBJ2-5	TGTGCCAGCAGCTTGTTCGCCGGGATCTCTCAAGAGACCCAGTACTTC	CASSLFAGISQETQYF
TRBV3-1	.	.	TRBJ2-4	TGTGCCAGCAGCCAAGATTCTGCCGCGACAGTGGCCAAGGACTTC	CASSQDSAATVAKDF
TRBV7-2	.	.	TRBJ1-6	TGTGCCAGCAGCTTGTCCCAGAATTCACCCCTCCACTTT	CASSLSQNSPLHF
TRBV6-5	.	.	TRBJ2-7	TGTGCCAGCAGTTGTCGGAGCGGACGGCTCTTCGAGCAGTACTTC	CASSCRSGRLFEQYF
TRBV7-9	.	.	TRBJ2-5	TGTGCCAGCAGACCCTGGACTCATCAAGAGACCCAGTACTTC	CASRPWTHQETQYF
TRBV28	few	.	TRBJ2-1	TGTGCCAGCAGTTCACCGTCGCAGGGGAAAAGAAATGAGCAGTTCTTC	CASSSPSQGKRNEQFF
TRBV6-1	.	TRBD1	TRBJ2-7	TGTGCCAGCAGTCCTAGTGACAGGGGGAGTCCCTACGAGCAGTACTTC	CASSPSDRGSPYEQYF
TRBV15	.	.	TRBJ2-5	TGTGCCACCAGCAGAGATTGGTCAGACCAGATTGGCCCCCAAGAGACCCAGTACTTC	CATSRDWSDQIGPQETQYF
TRBV6-1	.	.	TRBJ1-2	TGTGCCAGCAAGGTCACGGGGGGCTATGGCTACACCTTC	CASKVTGGYGYTF
TRBV27	few	.	TRBJ2-7	TGTGCCAGCAGGGGCCCCCTCGGCGTAGGCGAGCAGTACTTC	CASRGPLGVGEQYF
TRBV7-2	many	.	TRBJ2-3	TGTGCCAGCAGCTTAGACACGGTTAGCACAGATACGCAGTATTTT	CASSLDTVSTDTQYF
TRBV5-1	.	.	TRBJ2-1	TGCGCCAGCAGCCAGCAGGGTTTTGAGCAGTTCTTC	CASSQQGFEQFF
TRBV24-1	.	.	TRBJ2-3	TGTGCCACCAGTGATTCCTCCCGGGCGGATCCCACAGATACGCAGTATTTT	CATSDSSRADPTDTQYF
TRBV15	few	.	TRBJ1-1	TGTGCCACCAGCAGAGACGACTCAAATGGATTAGCTTTCTTT	CATSRDDSNGLAFF
TRBV20-1	.	.	TRBJ2-1	TGCAGTGCTAGAGATTCGACCAGGCCGAGCTCCTACAATGAGCAGTTCTTC	CSARDSTRPSSYNEQFF
TRBV7-9	few	.	TRBJ2-7	TGTGCCAGCAGCCCTCACAGGGACCGGAGCGAGCAGTACTTC	CASSPHRDRSEQYF
TRBV5-1	many	.	TRBJ2-3	TGCGCCAGCAGCTTCAGCCTAGAAAATACGCAGTATTTT	CASSFSLENTQYF
TRBV28	.	.	TRBJ2-7	TGTGCCAGCAGTTTAGTTGCGGGAATAGGGTTGTTAAGCTCCTACGAGCAGTACTTC	CASSLVAGIGLLSSYEQYF
TRBV20-1	many	.	TRBJ2-1	TGCAGTGCTAGAGGGGATGAGCAGTTCTTC	CSARGDEQFF
TRBV3-1	.	TRBD2	TRBJ2-1	TGTGCCAGCAGCCCCGGGGGGATCTTAGGCAATGAGCAGTTCTTC	CASSPGGILGNEQFF
TRBV29-1	few	TRBD1	TRBJ2-1	TGCAGCGCCAACCACAGGGGCTCCTACAATGAGCAGTTCTTC	CSANHRGSYNEQFF
TRBV10-3	few	TRBD2	TRBJ2-3	TGTGCCATCAGTTTCGGACTAGCGGCAGATACGCAGTATTTT	CAISFGLAADTQYF
TRBV20-1	few	TRBD1	TRBJ1-6	TGCAGTGCTAGGTCGACGACAGGGGCCGATAGCTCCTATAATTCACCCCTCCACTTT	CSARSTTGADSSYNSPLHF
TRBV6-1	.	.	TRBJ1-2	TGTGCCAGCAGTCCCCCGGGCCCAACAACCTCCCGATATGGCTACACCTTC	CASSPPGPTTSRYGYTF
TRBV4-3	.	.	TRBJ2-3	TGCGCCAGCAGCCAAGATCGCAGGGGTACGCAGTATTTT	CASSQDRRGTQYF
TRBV7-2	few	TRBD2	TRBJ2-3	TGTGCCAGCAGCTGGACCAGCGGGGGGGGGACAAGTACGCAGTATTTT	CASSWTSGGGTSTQYF
TRBV12-3/TRBV12-4	few	TRBD2	TRBJ2-7	TGTGCCAGCAGTTTGAGGCTAGCGGACCTCTACGAGCAGTACTTC	CASSLRLADLYEQYF
TRBV12-3/TRBV12-4	.	.	TRBJ1-6	TGTGCCAGCAGTTTGGGGGGGCTGAGTTCACCCCTCCACTTT	CASSLGGLSSPLHF
TRBV29-1	many	TRBD2	TRBJ2-1	TGCAGCGTTGGGGGGAGGCTAGCGGGAGTGCCTGAGCAGTTCTTC	CSVGGRLAGVPEQFF
TRBV24-1	.	.	TRBJ2-3	TGTGCCACCAGTGACCAAGACAGTACTAGCACAGATACGCAGTATTTT	CATSDQDSTSTDTQYF
TRBV5-5	.	.	TRBJ1-2	TGTGCCAGCAGCTTTCCCGGGAGGAACTATGGCTACACCTTC	CASSFPGRNYGYTF
TRBV5-1	few	.	TRBJ1-1	TGCGCCAGCAGCCCCGGGTGGGACATGAACACTGAAGCTTTCTTT	CASSPGWDMNTEAFF
TRBV20-1	.	TRBD1	TRBJ2-2	TGCAGTGCTAGAGATCCCGGGACAGGGAACACCGGGGAGCTGTTTTTT	CSARDPGTGNTGELFF
TRBV20-1	few	TRBD2	TRBJ2-3	TGCAGTGCTAGGCGGGAGTTCTGGACAGATACGCAGTATTTT	CSARREFWTDTQYF
TRBV6-1	few	TRBD1	TRBJ1-2	TGTGCCAGCAGATCCCCGGGACAGGGCGGCTATGGCTACACCTTC	CASRSPGQGGYGYTF
TRBV7-2	many	TRBD1	TRBJ2-3	TGTGCCAGCAGCTTAGTAGGGACAGGCACAGATACGCAGTATTTT	CASSLVGTGTDTQYF
TRBV28	.	.	TRBJ1-6	TGTGCCAGCAATGGGGACTGGGTGAATTCACCCCTCCACTTT	CASNGDWVNSPLHF
TRBV5-1	many	TRBD1	TRBJ2-7	TGCGCCAGCAGCTTGACAGGGACAGGGTCCTACGAGCAGTACTTC	CASSLTGTGSYEQYF
TRBV9	many	.	TRBJ2-7	TGTGCCAGCAGTCCCGGACTATCTTCCTACGAGCAGTACTTC	CASSPGLSSYEQYF
TRBV20-1	many	TRBD2	TRBJ2-3	TGCAGTGCAGGACTAGCGGGGTATAGCACAGATACGCAGTATTTT	CSAGLAGYSTDTQYF
TRBV15	.	.	TRBJ2-7	TGTGCCACCAGCAGAGAGCAGGGACTTAACTACGAGCAGTACTTC	CATSREQGLNYEQYF
TRBV12-3/TRBV12-4	.	TRBD2	TRBJ2-7	TGTGCCAGCAGTTTAAAGACTAGCGGGAACTACGAGCAGTACTTC	CASSLKTSGNYEQYF
TRBV19	.	TRBD1	TRBJ2-5	TGTGCCAGTAGTATAAGCGGGACAGGGTGGGAGACCCAGTACTTC	CASSISGTGWETQYF
TRBV11-2	few	TRBD1	TRBJ2-1	TGTGCCAGCAGCTTAGTGGGGGTGGTCAGGGGGCCCCGGGGTGAGCAGTTCTTC	CASSLVGVVRGPRGEQFF
TRBV6-2/TRBV6-3	once	.	TRBJ1-5	TGTGCCAGCAGTAACCCGAGACAGCCCCAGCATTTT	CASSNPRQPQHF